This T cell receptor (beta chain) was profiled in a study of cytomegalovirus exposure and HLA in healthy donors. Vbeta (60) and Jbeta (13) primers were used in the PCR. Sequenced by immunoSEQ multiplex PCR; TCRdb stores in-frame clones only, minus some. The sample includes about 130,000 clones, about 85% of them seen just once. The CDR3 has 15 amino acids. The V gene's germline CDR1 is MNHNS and CDR2 SASEGT. Trimming at V came to 3 bases and at J to 7 bases, leaving 8 bases not matched to a gene. Material for sequencing was PBMCs. The V call is TRBV6-1, the J call TRBJ1-2, with 10 bases that match TRBD1. This TCR came from a boy aged 10-17 years in good health and CMV-seronegative. This chain's CDR3 is CASSERDRGRSGYTF. CDR3 sequence (DNA): TGTGCCAGCAGTGAGCGGGACAGGGGCCGGAGTGGCTACACCTTC.